A selection of T cell receptor beta chains follows, all from one sample in a study of cytomegalovirus exposure and HLA in healthy donors. Assay used: immunoSEQ multiplex PCR; TCRdb lists only in-frame clones, some missing. This table holds roughly 84,000 clones, around three fifths found once. The source material was PBMCs. These receptors were obtained from a woman aged 40 to 49 in good health and CMV-seropositive. Each CDR3 is given with its conserved first and last residue. Fields, in order: clone size, D gene, J gene, V gene, CDR3 protein, CDR3 DNA. The D gene is left open where the match is weak. Some rows have no size entry. The others give once, few or many, or a class for an expanded clone.

-,-,TRBJ2-7,TRBV5-4,CASSFGSRTYEQYF,TGTGCCAGCAGCTTCGGTTCCCGAACCTACGAGCAGTACTTC
few,TRBD1,TRBJ2-7,TRBV5-1,CASSPGQGLTSYEQYF,TGCGCCAGCAGCCCCGGACAGGGACTTACCTCCTACGAGCAGTACTTC
-,TRBD1,TRBJ1-1,TRBV28,CASSPPPGQHNTEAFF,TGTGCCAGCAGTCCCCCTCCGGGACAGCACAACACTGAAGCTTTCTTT
few,TRBD2,TRBJ2-3,TRBV7-2,CASSPRTSGSSTDTQYF,TGTGCCAGCAGCCCGCGGACTAGCGGGTCAAGCACAGATACGCAGTATTTT
-,-,TRBJ2-5,TRBV5-1,CASSGASAQETQYF,TGCGCCAGCAGCGGAGCTAGCGCCCAAGAGACCCAGTACTTC
-,-,TRBJ2-2,TRBV2,CASRAGNLRANTGELFF,TGTGCCAGCAGGGCTGGGAACCTCAGGGCGAACACCGGGGAGCTGTTTTTT
-,-,TRBJ1-3,TRBV9,CASSVGQGSGNTIYF,TGTGCCAGCAGCGTAGGTCAGGGCTCTGGAAACACCATATATTTT
-,-,TRBJ2-2,TRBV6-1,CASSELGAQNTGELFF,TGTGCCAGCAGTGAGCTGGGGGCGCAGAACACCGGGGAGCTGTTTTTT
-,TRBD2,TRBJ2-7,TRBV7-6,CASSWGGLAGGLSYEQYF,TGTGCCAGCAGCTGGGGGGGACTAGCGGGAGGACTCTCCTACGAGCAGTACTTC
-,TRBD1,TRBJ1-3,TRBV5-4,CASSSNRGRNTIYF,TGTGCCAGCAGTTCAAACAGGGGTAGAAACACCATATATTTT
few,-,TRBJ2-7,TRBV7-2,CASSLPGKPYEQYF,TGTGCCAGCAGCTTACCGGGTAAACCCTACGAGCAGTACTTC
few,TRBD2,TRBJ2-7,TRBV5-6,CASSAQTAGGDEQYF,TGTGCCAGCAGCGCACAGACAGCGGGAGGGGACGAGCAGTACTTC
-,-,TRBJ2-5,TRBV15,CATSRERQGGETQYF,TGTGCCACCAGCAGAGAAAGGCAGGGGGGAGAGACCCAGTACTTC
-,-,TRBJ2-7,TRBV29-1,CSVEDPLTSYEQYF,TGCAGCGTTGAAGACCCCCTAACGTCTTACGAGCAGTACTTC
-,TRBD1,TRBJ1-1,TRBV28,CATWDRGTEAFF,TGTGCCACCTGGGACAGGGGGACTGAAGCTTTCTTT
-,-,TRBJ2-1,TRBV28,CASSFVGSGPYNEQFF,TGTGCCAGCAGTTTTGTTGGGAGCGGCCCCTACAATGAGCAGTTCTTC
-,TRBD1,TRBJ1-2,TRBV6-5,CASSTPGQGIGGYTF,TGTGCCAGCAGTACTCCGGGACAGGGGATAGGTGGCTACACCTTC
few,TRBD2,TRBJ2-7,TRBV7-9,CASSSTLAGGRYEQYF,TGTGCCAGCAGCTCCACTCTAGCGGGAGGGCGCTACGAGCAGTACTTC
-,-,TRBJ1-2,TRBV9,CASAGSNYGYTF,TGTGCCAGTGCCGGGTCGAACTATGGCTACACCTTC
once,TRBD2,TRBJ2-1,TRBV5-6,CASSLVGTSGSDVGGQFF,TGTGCCAGCAGCTTGGTAGGGACTAGCGGGAGCGATGTGGGTGGGCAGTTCTTC
few,TRBD1,TRBJ2-2,TRBV5-1,CASSLTQGAAGELFF,TGCGCCAGCAGCTTGACCCAGGGGGCTGCCGGGGAGCTGTTTTTT
-,-,TRBJ1-1,TRBV5-1,CASSAQGSRNTEAFF,TGCGCCAGCAGCGCCCAGGGTTCGAGGAACACTGAAGCTTTCTTT
few,-,TRBJ2-6,TRBV7-3,CASSLTSSVAGANVLTF,TGTGCCAGCAGCTTAACGTCTTCGGTCGCTGGGGCCAACGTCCTGACTTTC
-,-,TRBJ1-5,TRBV10-3,CATGMGARQPQHF,TGTGCCACCGGAATGGGGGCTAGACAGCCCCAGCATTTT
-,TRBD2,TRBJ2-5,TRBV7-8,CASSLRQAGGSETQYF,TGTGCCAGCAGCTTGCGTCAAGCGGGAGGTTCGGAGACCCAGTACTTC
few,TRBD2,TRBJ2-5,TRBV7-9,CASSIGLAGRETQYF,TGTGCCAGCAGCATTGGACTAGCTGGACGGGAGACCCAGTACTTC
-,-,TRBJ2-5,TRBV5-4,CASSLEGIGETQYF,TGTGCCAGCAGCTTGGAGGGGATCGGGGAGACCCAGTACTTC
-,-,TRBJ1-5,TRBV28,CASTFEQGSNQPQHF,TGTGCCAGCACCTTTGAACAGGGAAGCAATCAGCCCCAGCATTTT
few,TRBD1,TRBJ2-7,TRBV6-5,CASSNLRQGEQYF,TGTGCCAGCAGTAACTTACGACAGGGCGAGCAGTACTTC
-,TRBD2,TRBJ2-1,TRBV2,CASRALAGVYEQFF,TGTGCCAGCAGGGCACTAGCGGGAGTTTATGAGCAGTTCTTC
few,TRBD1,TRBJ1-1,TRBV5-8,CASSLGDRRSTEAFF,TGTGCCAGCAGCTTAGGGGACAGGCGATCCACTGAAGCTTTCTTT
-,TRBD1,TRBJ1-4,TRBV9,CASSPGGQGKANEKLFF,TGTGCCAGCAGCCCCGGGGGACAGGGGAAAGCTAATGAAAAACTGTTTTTT
few,-,TRBJ1-2,TRBV7-8,CASSPRVSVAVEGYTF,TGTGCCAGCAGCCCCAGGGTGTCCGTAGCAGTGGAGGGCTACACCTTC
-,TRBD2,TRBJ2-2,TRBV15,CATSRDPGGVTGELFF,TGTGCCACCAGCAGAGATCCGGGGGGGGTCACCGGGGAGCTGTTTTTT
once,TRBD2,TRBJ2-2,TRBV5-1,CASSTGTSGRNTGELFF,TGCGCCAGCAGCACGGGGACTAGCGGGAGGAACACCGGGGAGCTGTTTTTT
-,TRBD2,TRBJ2-1,TRBV7-2,CASSLALALAAYNEQFF,TGTGCCAGCAGCTTAGCGTTGGCACTAGCGGCCTACAATGAGCAGTTCTTC
-,TRBD1,TRBJ2-2,TRBV9,CASSLQGQPGTGELFF,TGTGCCAGCAGCCTTCAGGGACAGCCCGGAACCGGGGAGCTGTTTTTT
once,-,TRBJ1-1,TRBV6-5,CASRARPGQNTEAFF,TGTGCCAGCAGAGCCCGTCCGGGACAGAACACTGAAGCTTTCTTT
-,TRBD1,TRBJ2-7,TRBV10-3,CAISEGGTGGFYEQYF,TGTGCCATCAGTGAGGGGGGGACAGGGGGCTTCTACGAGCAGTACTTC
-,TRBD2,TRBJ2-3,TRBV29-1,CSFSGSTDTQYF,TGCAGCTTTAGCGGGAGCACAGATACGCAGTATTTT
-,-,TRBJ2-1,TRBV18,CASSFAGRLNNEQFF,TGTGCCAGCTCTTTCGCAGGGCGATTGAACAATGAGCAGTTCTTC
-,-,TRBJ2-3,TRBV5-1,CASSRLEYTDTQYF,TGCGCCAGCAGCCGACTAGAGTACACAGATACGCAGTATTTT
-,TRBD2,TRBJ2-3,TRBV6-1,CASSDGVAGKSDTQYF,TGTGCCAGCAGTGATGGGGTAGCGGGGAAATCAGATACGCAGTATTTT
-,-,TRBJ2-7,TRBV6-5,CASRDGGRKSYEQYF,TGTGCCAGCAGAGACGGGGGGCGGAAAAGCTACGAGCAGTACTTC
-,-,TRBJ1-5,TRBV23-1,CASSQPKGKGGNQPQHF,TGCGCCAGCAGTCAACCTAAGGGGAAGGGGGGCAATCAGCCCCAGCATTTT
-,TRBD1,TRBJ1-5,TRBV6-5,CASGDRAHQPQHF,TGTGCCAGCGGAGACAGGGCCCATCAGCCCCAGCATTTT
few,-,TRBJ1-2,TRBV27,CASSPFTSGGYTF,TGTGCCAGCAGTCCGTTTACTTCGGGGGGCTACACCTTC
few,-,TRBJ1-4,TRBV19,CASSVTGTWNEKLFF,TGTGCCAGTAGTGTCACGGGAACTTGGAATGAAAAACTGTTTTTT
once,-,TRBJ1-1,TRBV9,CASSPIEGGDTEAFF,TGTGCCAGCAGCCCGATTGAAGGGGGGGACACTGAAGCTTTCTTT
-,-,TRBJ2-7,TRBV5-1,CASSFGDYQYEQYF,TGCGCCAGCAGCTTTGGTGACTACCAATACGAGCAGTACTTC
-,-,TRBJ1-2,TRBV6-5,CASSYSSGFYYGYTF,TGTGCCAGCAGTTACTCTTCCGGGTTTTACTATGGCTACACCTTC
-,TRBD1,TRBJ2-7,TRBV6-5,CASSYGTVYEQYF,TGTGCCAGCAGTTACGGGACAGTGTACGAGCAGTACTTC